This TCR beta chain was recorded in a study of identical twins (dated by TCRdb to the mid-2010s). Regarding the research as a whole: To test whether fetal clonotypes persist, this study deep-sequenced TCR alpha and beta repertoires from monozygotic twins, from unrelated adults of various ages, and from cord blood. Replicate twin experiments were performed at different times using different library preparation protocols to rule out contamination.

All donors were healthy Caucasians. Turning to this clonotype: Its antigen is not yet known. No base qualities exist here, and no much larger clone lies one base off it.

Trimming accounts for 5 bases at V and 5 bases at J, while the number of junction bases matched to no gene is 12. The CDR3 goes from the cysteine to the phenylalanine over 17 residues. Only the CDR3 part of the read is kept: 51 bases, read in frame from the first base. Sequences MDHEN (CDR1) and SYDVKM (CDR2) are obtained from the germline V gene. Broad study findings and their caveats: Fewer insertions were carried by abundant cord blood beta clonotypes, a similar but weaker trend appeared in young adult naive repertoires, and no such trend appeared in memory repertoires. The excess sharing between twins in beta out-of-frame sequences was weaker because fewer shared sequences reduced the signal-to-noise ratio. Invariant T cells such as MAIT and iNKT could partly confound zero-insertion analyses, although diverse VJ usage argued against such confounding for most clonotypes. Compared with coincidental sharing between unrelated individuals, out-of-frame TCR alpha sequences shared between twins showed an excess of sequences with low generation probability. Because the same donors could not be followed over many years, the conclusions relied on cross-sectional statistical analysis. Recombination models systematically underestimated out-of-frame TCR alpha sharing in monozygotic twins but agreed with sharing between unrelated individuals.

Library method: 5' RACE. The listed sequencing device is Illumina HiSeq 2000. Template switching introduced a universal primer binding site; the final cDNA contained a unique molecular identifier, enabling accurate counting of TCR cDNA molecules. First-strand cDNA for TCR alpha and beta chains was synthesized from specific primers in the conserved constant-segment region. To control for contamination, each cDNA library was double barcoded with a SMART-Mk sample barcode plus Illumina barcodes. TruSeq adapter sequences, together with Illumina sample barcodes, were added in two successive PCR steps. The TCR alpha and beta cDNA libraries were sequenced on the Illumina HiSeq platform using custom primers. Under the source paper's analysis protocol: MiGEC was used to process raw reads and extract unique molecular identifiers, and MiXCR was used to find CDR3 positions. For each individual, recombination models were inferred using an EM algorithm with the repgenHMM and IGoR tools. Shared clonotype analysis was performed with the tcR package in R, normalizing sharing by the product of cloneset sizes. Out-of-frame nonproductive sequences were analyzed to study raw recombination free of thymic and clonal selection effects. Clones were called with MiXCR by TCRdb after fastp trimmed the public reads at Q25, and only in-frame beta chains were retained. CDR3 protein sequences are deduplicated, and each keeps its most common genes and DNA. TCRdb, rather than the study authors, made the V and J calls. For this sample the table gives roughly 1,500,000 distinct CDR3 sequences, of which around 33% were detected only once. About 0.25% of the sample is held by the ten biggest clonotypes.

Specimen: cord blood. This receptor was obtained from a newborn girl in good health. The chain uses TRBV28 and TRBJ1-6; 7 central nucleotides agree with TRBD1. The nucleotide sequence reads TGTGCCAGCAGTCCACAAGGGGTACAGGGGAATAATTCACCCCTCCACTTT. This translates into CASSPQGVQGNNSPLHF.